This passage covers 21 T cell receptor beta chains from one sample sequenced in a study of cytomegalovirus exposure and HLA in healthy donors. Researchers ran the PCR with 60 Vbeta and 13 Jbeta primers. Assay: immunoSEQ multiplex PCR; the TCRdb copy retains only in-frame clones and omits some. The sample lists about 150,000 clones, 75% occurring once. The specimen was PBMCs. These receptor sequences come from a man younger than 35 in good health and CMV-seropositive.

The rearrangement uses TRBV6-1 and TRBJ1-1, with 7 bases matching TRBD1. Unmatched junction bases numbered 5, after V lost 3 bases and J lost 4 bases. Germline lookup yields CDR1 MNHNS and CDR2 SASEGT. The CDR3 runs 14 residues. The CDR3 sequence is CASSEQDRATEAFF. CDR3 coding DNA: TGTGCCAGCAGTGAGCAAGACAGGGCCACTGAAGCTTTCTTT.

The CDR3 DNA is TGTGCCAGCATGGTGGGGGCGGGAGGGCCGCGGGAGCAGTACTTC. It codes for CASMVGAGGPREQYF. The chain is built from TRBV28 and TRBJ2-7; the match to TRBD2 covers 9 bases. Losses at the gene ends were 7 bases for V and 7 bases for J; bases not matched to a gene: 14. The CDR3 is 15 amino acids. Germline values: CDR1 MDHEN, CDR2 SYDVKM.

The V gene is TRBV27, the J gene TRBJ1-2; D not certain. CDR3 length: 14 residues. CDR1 is MNHEY, CDR2 SMNVEV, per germline (reference sequence). Between the trimmed V and J ends, which lost 0 bases and 5 bases, there was a span of 10 bases. Here the CDR3 reads CASSLSSRNYGYTF. CDR3 coding DNA: TGTGCCAGCAGTTTATCGTCCAGAAATTATGGCTACACCTTC.

There are many counts of this clone. The V call is TRBV6-6, the J call TRBJ1-4, with 7 bases identical to TRBD1. Germline V gene sequence: CDR1 MNHNY, CDR2 SVGAGI (reference sequence). J lost 5 bases, V lost 6 bases, and 6 bases had no gene match. The CDR3 loop spans 14 amino acids. CDR3 sequence: CASRSRQGNEKLFF. In DNA form, the CDR3 reads TGTGCCAGCAGATCGAGACAGGGAAATGAAAAACTGTTTTTT.

The chain combines TRBV27 with TRBJ2-7; TRBD1 agrees at 7 bases. V gave up 1 base and J gave up 5 bases; unmatched junction bases: 8. This CDR3 is 15 amino acids long. Germline V lookup: CDR1 MNHEY, CDR2 SMNVEV (reference sequence). CDR3 DNA: TGTGCCAGCAGTTTATTTTCGGACAGGAGGAACGAGCAGTACTTC. Translation gives CASSLFSDRRNEQYF.

The chain uses TRBV6-6 and TRBJ1-5; TRBD1 is a possible D gene (5 bases). V was clipped by 6 bases and J by 4 bases, with 13 bases between them. Germline V lookup: CDR1 MNHNY, CDR2 SVGAGI (reference sequence). The CDR3 is 14 residues long. The CDR3, as DNA: TGTGCCAGCAGAGGGCAGGGCCCTAATCAGCCCCAGCATTTT. Protein: CASRGQGPNQPQHF.

CDR3 sequence (DNA): TGCGCCAGCAGCTTGGCGGGGCGTGCCAGCGGGGGCTCCTACGAGCAGTACTTC. This gives the protein CASSLAGRASGGSYEQYF. J is TRBJ2-7 and V is TRBV5-1; 8 nucleotides line up with TRBD2. The CDR3 runs 18 residues. The germline V gene has CDR1 SGHRS and CDR2 YFSETQ. Unmatched junction bases numbered 11, after V lost 0 bases and J lost 0 bases. Filled out from reference TRBV5-1 and TRBJ2-7, the complete variable domain reads KAGVTQTPRYLIKTRGQQVTLSCSPISGHRSVSWYQQTPGQGLQFLFEYFSETQRNKGNFPGRFSGRQFSNSRSEMNVSTLELGDSALYLCASSLAGRASGGSYEQYFGPGTRLTVT.

This clone was found a few times. The genes are TRBV9 and TRBJ1-4; D is undetermined. This CDR3 is 14 amino acids long. Trimming shortened V by 3 bases and J by 7 bases, and 13 bases separated the two germline ends. The germline V gene has CDR1 SGDLS and CDR2 YYNGEE. The CDR3 here is CASSDPIDGEKLFF. The CDR3 bases are TGTGCCAGCAGCGACCCTATTGATGGTGAAAAACTGTTTTTT.

The rearrangement links TRBV7-3 to TRBJ2-1; 9 bases are a match to TRBD2. The length of the CDR3 is 16 residues. Germline CDR1 reads SGHTA; CDR2 reads FQGTGA. J was trimmed by 6 bases and V by 5 bases; bases with no gene match: 11. CDR3 sequence (DNA): TGTGCCAGCAGCGTCGATAGCGGGAGATCCCTCAATGAGCAGTTCTTC. Its translation is CASSVDSGRSLNEQFF.

The chain has TRBV2 and TRBJ2-3; TRBD2 matches at 8 bases. V shed 1 base and J 4 bases; nucleotides not matched to a gene: 7. Germline CDR1 and CDR2: SNHLY and FYNNEI. The CDR3 runs 16 residues. The CDR3 DNA follows: TGTGCCAGCAGTGAAGATAACGGGAGGGCCGCAGATACGCAGTATTTT. This translates into CASSEDNGRAADTQYF.

The chain links TRBV5-4 to TRBJ1-5, with 7 nucleotides matching TRBD1. Trimming cost V 4 bases and J 2 bases; bases outside gene matches: 6. The CDR3 has 15 residues. Germline V lookup: CDR1 SGHNT, CDR2 YYREEE (reference sequence). CDR3 in amino acids: CASSVQGSGNQPQHF. The CDR3 nucleotides are TGTGCCAGCAGCGTACAGGGGAGTGGCAATCAGCCCCAGCATTTT.

The genes are TRBV7-9 and TRBJ1-4; 9 bases are a match to TRBD1. The CDR3 spans 14 residues. Germline CDR1 and CDR2: SEHNR and FQNEAQ (reference sequence). V gave up 4 bases and J gave up 7 bases; unmatched junction bases: 4. Written as DNA, the CDR3 is TGTGCCAGCAGCTCCGGGACAGGGTTTGAAAAACTGTTTTTT. This translates into CASSSGTGFEKLFF. Full variable domain (missing parts from reference TRBV7-9 and TRBJ1-4): DTGVSQNPRHKITKRGQNVTFRCDPISEHNRLYWYRQTLGQGPEFLTYFQNEAQLEKSRLLSDRFSAERPKGSFSTLEIQRTEQGDSAMYLCASSSGTGFEKLFFGSGTQLSVL.

The J gene is TRBJ2-1, the V gene TRBV25-1, with 8 bases matching TRBD2. Trimming at V came to 4 bases and at J to 4 bases, leaving 15 bases not matched to a gene. CDR1 is MGHDK and CDR2 is SYGVNS in the germline V gene. This CDR3 is 18 amino acids long. CDR3 amino acids: CASSGNPSPAGGYNEQFF. CDR3 coding DNA: TGTGCCAGCAGTGGCAACCCCTCCCCTGCGGGAGGTTACAATGAGCAGTTCTTC. Drawing the rest from reference TRBV25-1 and TRBJ2-1, the complete variable domain is EADIYQTPRYLVIGTGKKITLECSQTMGHDKMYWYQQDPGMELHLIHYSYGVNSTEKGDLSSESTVSRIRTEHFPLTLESARPSHTSQYLCASSGNPSPAGGYNEQFFGPGTRLTVL.

The CDR3 DNA reads TGTGCCAGCAGCCGAGGGGGCTGGGAGACCCAGTACTTC. Translation: CASSRGGWETQYF. The V call is TRBV7-2, the J call TRBJ2-5; 7 bases align to TRBD1. This CDR3 has 13 amino acids. The V and J ends lost 5 bases and 5 bases, in that order; junction bases with no gene match: 5. CDR1 and CDR2 from the germline V gene are SGHTA and FQGNSA.

Sample share makes this clone large. Other DNA sequences in the sample encode the same CDR3. The CDR3 is CASSLEGRAYEQYF. The CDR3 coding sequence is TGCGCCAGCAGCTTGGAAGGCAGGGCCTACGAGCAGTACTTC. The chain is built from TRBV5-1 and TRBJ2-7; maybe TRBD1 (5 bases). This CDR3 spans 14 amino acids. V was pared by 0 bases and J by 2 bases, with 9 bases between. Germline CDR1 SGHRS, CDR2 YFSETQ.

The sample holds a few counts of this clone. V is TRBV7-2 and J is TRBJ2-5; D is ambiguous. This CDR3 comprises 11 residues. Germline-derived CDR1 and CDR2 are SGHTA and FQGNSA. The ends were cut back, 4 bases at V and 5 bases at J, with 5 bases in the middle. The CDR3 coding sequence is TGTGCCAGCAGCTATCATGAGACCCAGTACTTC. Protein: CASSYHETQYF.

The chain recombines TRBV6-5 with TRBJ1-5; D not certain. The length of the CDR3 is 13 residues. V was shortened by 0 bases and J by 14 bases, with 14 bases between the two germline ends. The germline CDR1 and CDR2 sequences are MNHEY and SVGAGI. This chain's CDR3 is CASSYSRQTKEHF. In DNA form, the CDR3 reads TGTGCCAGCAGTTACTCTAGGCAGACAAAGGAGCATTTT.

This clone was counted between two and nine times. DNA for the CDR3: TGCGCCAGCAGCTTGGGGACTAGCGGGAGTCGGCAGTTCTTC. It translates to CASSLGTSGSRQFF. This chain joins TRBV5-1 and TRBJ2-1; 13 nucleotides agree with TRBD2. The V and J ends lost 0 bases and 12 bases, in that order; junction bases with no gene match: 3. The CDR3 covers 14 residues. Germline V gives CDR1 SGHRS, CDR2 YFSETQ.

This clone was picked up one time. The chain combines TRBV7-7 with TRBJ2-1, with 13 bases aligning to TRBD2. The CDR3 contains 17 residues. Germline loops: CDR1 SSHAT, CDR2 FNYEAQ (reference sequence). V trimming: 3 bases; J trimming: 8 bases; junction bases outside the gene matches: 10. CDR3 residues: CASSLSALTSGRDEQFF. The CDR3 bases are TGTGCCAGCAGCTTGAGCGCGCTAACTAGCGGGAGGGATGAGCAGTTCTTC.

This clone was counted a few times. The chain carries TRBV11-3 and TRBJ1-1; D not resolved. Trimming removed 5 bases from V and 7 bases from J, with 14 bases in between. CDR1 and CDR2 (germline): SGHNT, YENEEA. There are 13 residues in the CDR3. The CDR3 is CASSLALGDEAFF. The CDR3 DNA reads TGTGCCAGCAGCCTCGCCCTGGGAGATGAAGCTTTCTTT.

The J gene is TRBJ2-1, the V gene TRBV2, with 12 bases fitting TRBD2. The V gene end was trimmed by 2 bases and the J gene end by 5 bases; junction bases not matched to a gene: 13. This CDR3 is built from 19 residues. Germline assignment: CDR1 SNHLY and CDR2 FYNNEI. The chain's CDR3 is CASSERRTSGVRYNNEQFF. The CDR3 DNA follows: TGTGCCAGCAGTGAAAGACGGACTAGCGGGGTGCGATATAACAATGAGCAGTTCTTC. The full variable domain, with the rest looked up from reference TRBV2 and TRBJ2-1, is EPEVTQTPSHQVTQMGQEVILRCVPISNHLYFYWYRQILGQKVEFLVSFYNNEISEKSEIFDDQFSVERPDGSNFTLKIRSTKLEDSAMYFCASSERRTSGVRYNNEQFFGPGTRLTVL.